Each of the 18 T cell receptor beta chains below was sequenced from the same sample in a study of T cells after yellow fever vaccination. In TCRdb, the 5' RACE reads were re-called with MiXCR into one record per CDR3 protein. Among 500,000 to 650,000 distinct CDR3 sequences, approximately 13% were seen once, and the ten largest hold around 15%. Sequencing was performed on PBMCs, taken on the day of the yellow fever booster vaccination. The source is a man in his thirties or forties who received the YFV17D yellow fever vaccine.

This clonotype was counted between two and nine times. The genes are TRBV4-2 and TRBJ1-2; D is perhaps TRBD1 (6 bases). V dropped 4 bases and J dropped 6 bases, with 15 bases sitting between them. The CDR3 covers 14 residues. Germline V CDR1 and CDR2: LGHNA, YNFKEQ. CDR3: CASSPLQGGNGYTF. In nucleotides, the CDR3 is TGTGCCAGCAGCCCGCTACAGGGTGGTAATGGCTACACCTTC.

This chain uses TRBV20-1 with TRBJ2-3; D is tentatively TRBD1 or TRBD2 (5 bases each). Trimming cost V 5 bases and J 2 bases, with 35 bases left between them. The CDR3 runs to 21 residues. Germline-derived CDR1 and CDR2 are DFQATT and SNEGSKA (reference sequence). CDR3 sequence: CSARQALPSTFCGGSTDTQYF. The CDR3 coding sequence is TGCAGTGCTCGCCAGGCGCTTCCCTCTACTTTCTGTGGGGGTTCCACAGATACGCAGTATTTT.

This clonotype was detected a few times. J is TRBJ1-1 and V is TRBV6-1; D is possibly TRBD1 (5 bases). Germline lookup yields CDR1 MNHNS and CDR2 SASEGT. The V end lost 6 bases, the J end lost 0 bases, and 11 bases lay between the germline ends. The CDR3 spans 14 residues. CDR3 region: CASSRPTVNTEAFF. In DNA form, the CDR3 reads TGTGCCAGCAGCCGGCCGACAGTGAACACTGAAGCTTTCTTT.

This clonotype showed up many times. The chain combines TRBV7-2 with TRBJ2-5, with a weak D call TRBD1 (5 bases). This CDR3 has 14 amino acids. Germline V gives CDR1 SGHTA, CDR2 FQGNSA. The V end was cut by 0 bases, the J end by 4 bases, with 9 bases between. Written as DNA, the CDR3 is TGTGCCAGCAGCTTAGCGATAGGGGTAGAGACCCAGTACTTC. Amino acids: CASSLAIGVETQYF.

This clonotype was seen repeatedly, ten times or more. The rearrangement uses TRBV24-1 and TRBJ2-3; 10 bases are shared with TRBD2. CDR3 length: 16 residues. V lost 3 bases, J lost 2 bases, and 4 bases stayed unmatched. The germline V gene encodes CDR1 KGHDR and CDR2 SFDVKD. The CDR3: CATSDGAGGYTDTQYF. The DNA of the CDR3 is TGTGCCACCAGTGATGGAGCGGGAGGGTACACAGATACGCAGTATTTT.

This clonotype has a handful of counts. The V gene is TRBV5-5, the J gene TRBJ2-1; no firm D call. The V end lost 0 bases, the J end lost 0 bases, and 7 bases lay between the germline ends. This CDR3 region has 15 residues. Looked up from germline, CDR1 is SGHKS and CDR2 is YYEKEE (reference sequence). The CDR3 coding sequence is TGTGCCAGCAGCTTGGCCCCTAGCTCCTACAATGAGCAGTTCTTC. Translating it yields CASSLAPSSYNEQFF.

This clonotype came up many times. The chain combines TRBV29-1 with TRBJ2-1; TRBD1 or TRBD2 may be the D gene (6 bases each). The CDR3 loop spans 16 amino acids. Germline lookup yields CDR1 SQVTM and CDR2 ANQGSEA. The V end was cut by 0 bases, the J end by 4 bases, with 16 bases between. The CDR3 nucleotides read TGCAGCGTTGAAGATGTGACGGGGGCGGGGTACAATGAGCAGTTCTTC. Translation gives CSVEDVTGAGYNEQFF.

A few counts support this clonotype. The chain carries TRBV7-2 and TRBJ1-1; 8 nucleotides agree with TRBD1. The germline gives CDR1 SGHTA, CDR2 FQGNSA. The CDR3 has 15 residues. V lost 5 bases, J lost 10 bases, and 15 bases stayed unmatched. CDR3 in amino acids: CASSNSGDRRRGAFF. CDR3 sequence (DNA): TGTGCCAGCAGCAACTCCGGGGACAGGAGGCGGGGAGCTTTCTTT.

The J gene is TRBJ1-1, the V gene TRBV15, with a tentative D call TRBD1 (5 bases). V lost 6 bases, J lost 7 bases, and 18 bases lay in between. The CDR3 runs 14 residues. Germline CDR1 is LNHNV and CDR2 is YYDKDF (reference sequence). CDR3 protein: CATSGDSSWGEAFF. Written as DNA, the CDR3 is TGTGCCACCAGTGGAGACAGCAGTTGGGGTGAAGCTTTCTTT.

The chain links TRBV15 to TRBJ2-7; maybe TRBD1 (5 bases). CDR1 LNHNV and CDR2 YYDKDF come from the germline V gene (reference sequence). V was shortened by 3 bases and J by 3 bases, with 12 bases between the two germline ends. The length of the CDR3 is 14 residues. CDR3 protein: CATSRATGIYEQYF. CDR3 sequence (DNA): TGTGCCACCAGCAGGGCTACAGGAATCTACGAGCAGTACTTC.

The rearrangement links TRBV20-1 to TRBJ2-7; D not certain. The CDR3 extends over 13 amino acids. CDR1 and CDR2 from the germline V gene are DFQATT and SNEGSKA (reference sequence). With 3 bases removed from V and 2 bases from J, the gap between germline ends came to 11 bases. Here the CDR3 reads CSARASGPYEQYF. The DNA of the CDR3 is TGCAGTGCTAGGGCCTCCGGCCCCTACGAGCAGTACTTC.

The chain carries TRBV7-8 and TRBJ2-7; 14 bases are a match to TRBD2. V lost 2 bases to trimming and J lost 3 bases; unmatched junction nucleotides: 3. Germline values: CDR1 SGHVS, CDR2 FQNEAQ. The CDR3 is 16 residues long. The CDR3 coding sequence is TGTGCCAGCAGCTTAAGACTAGCGGGAGGGTACTACGAGCAGTACTTC. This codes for CASSLRLAGGYYEQYF.

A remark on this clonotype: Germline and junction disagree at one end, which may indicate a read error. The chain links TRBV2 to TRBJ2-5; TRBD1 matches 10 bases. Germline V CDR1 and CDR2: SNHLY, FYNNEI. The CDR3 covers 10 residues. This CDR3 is CASSEGTGAF. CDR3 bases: TGTGCCAGCAGTGAGGGGACAGGGGCCTTC.

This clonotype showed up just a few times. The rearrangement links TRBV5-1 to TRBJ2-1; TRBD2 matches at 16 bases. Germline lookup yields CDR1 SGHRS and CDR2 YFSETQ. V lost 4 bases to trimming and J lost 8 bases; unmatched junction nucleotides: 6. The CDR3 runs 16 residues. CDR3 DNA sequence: TGCGCCAGCAGCCAAGCCGGGACTAGCGGGAGGGATGAGCAGTTCTTC. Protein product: CASSQAGTSGRDEQFF.

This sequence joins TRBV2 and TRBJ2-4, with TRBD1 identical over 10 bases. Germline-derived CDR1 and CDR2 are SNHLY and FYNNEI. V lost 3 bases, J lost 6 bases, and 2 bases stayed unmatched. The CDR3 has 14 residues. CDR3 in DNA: TGTGCCAGCAGTGAGGACAGGGGGACAAACATTCAGTACTTC. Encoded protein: CASSEDRGTNIQYF.

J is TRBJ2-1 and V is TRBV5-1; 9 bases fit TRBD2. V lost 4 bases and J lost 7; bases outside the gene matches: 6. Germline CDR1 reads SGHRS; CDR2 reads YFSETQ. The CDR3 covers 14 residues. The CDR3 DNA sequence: TGCGCCAGCAGCCCAGCGGGAGGATATAATGAGCAGTTCTTC. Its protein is CASSPAGGYNEQFF.

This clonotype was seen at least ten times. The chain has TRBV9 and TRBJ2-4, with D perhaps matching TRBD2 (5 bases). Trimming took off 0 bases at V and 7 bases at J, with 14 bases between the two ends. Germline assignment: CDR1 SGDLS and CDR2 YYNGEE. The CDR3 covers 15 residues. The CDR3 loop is CASSVGGDGRNIQYF. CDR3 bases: TGTGCCAGCAGCGTAGGGGGAGATGGTCGGAACATTCAGTACTTC.

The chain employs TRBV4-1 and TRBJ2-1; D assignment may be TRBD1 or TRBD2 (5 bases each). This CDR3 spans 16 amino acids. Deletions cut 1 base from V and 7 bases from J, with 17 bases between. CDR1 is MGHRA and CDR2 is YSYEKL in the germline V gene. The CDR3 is CASSQGLGEGYNEQFF. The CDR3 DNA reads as TGCGCCAGCAGCCAAGGGCTGGGGGAAGGGTATAATGAGCAGTTCTTC.